The present TCR beta chain was sequenced within a study of cytomegalovirus exposure and HLA in healthy donors. Use of 60 Vbeta and 13 Jbeta primers characterized the PCR. The protocol was immunoSEQ multiplex PCR, while the TCRdb copy is restricted to in-frame clones and leaves out a portion. The repertoire holds around 150,000 clones, about two thirds seen once, with less than 5% in the top ten. Germline values: CDR1 SGHDT, CDR2 YYEEEE. The V end was cut by 3 bases, the J end by 6 bases, with 16 bases between. The CDR3 is 14 residues long. This clone showed up just a few times. The sequence was collected from a man between 45 and 60 years old in good health and CMV-seropositive. Source material: PBMCs. The chain recombines TRBV5-6 with TRBJ2-7, with D possibly matching TRBD1 (6 bases). The CDR3 reads CASSSIQGSGEQYF. The CDR3 DNA reads TGTGCCAGCAGCTCCATACAGGGATCAGGCGAGCAGTACTTC.